The subject of this entry is one T cell receptor beta chain. Its antigen is unknown. These data are taken from a study of cytomegalovirus exposure and HLA in healthy donors. This CDR3 is 12 amino acids long. Per germline, CDR1 SGHNT and CDR2 YYREEE (reference sequence). The V and J ends lost 0 bases and 6 bases respectively, with 7 bases between them. General study points: In an earlier analysis, most TCR beta V segments were productive about 87% or about 30% of the time. Cytomegalovirus association was listed for roughly 160 TCR beta chains. The classifier, whose performance was assessed in both the original and validation cohorts, reportedly diagnosed cytomegalovirus status with high specificity and sensitivity.

The PCR used 60 Vbeta and 13 Jbeta primers. The method was immunoSEQ multiplex PCR; TCRdb's version includes in-frame clones alone and lacks a portion of them. This repertoire shows about 110,000 clones, just under 75% found once; its top ten account for roughly 2.5%. V usage is TRBV5-4 and J usage is TRBJ2-7; maybe TRBD1 (6 bases). The sequenced sample was PBMCs. This TCR came from a man aged 50 to 59 in good health and CMV-seropositive. DNA of the CDR3: TGTGCCAGCAGCTTGGACAGGGTCGAGCAGTACTTC. Translated: CASSLDRVEQYF.